The present T cell receptor (beta chain) was sequenced within a study of blood T cells in healthy people across ages. Study results and limitations: Among long-lived donors, naive CD4+ cells were more numerous and diversity higher than in aged donors.

With 9 bases removed from V and 1 base from J, the gap between germline ends came to 14 bases. CDR1 MNHEY and CDR2 SVGAGI come from the germline V gene. The CDR3 covers 14 residues. Sample-barcoded 5' priming and a J-beta primer mix drove a second PCR of roughly 7 to 11 cycles. TCRdb processed the 5' RACE reads anew with MiXCR; each CDR3 protein has one entry. The data hold under 700,000 distinct CDR3 sequences, with 24% observed a single time. About this clonotype itself: As yet, its antigen is unknown.

These data also featured in a second study, about T cells of mothers and their children.

The genes are TRBV6-5 and TRBJ2-3; D is undetermined. Specimen: blood. The receptor was isolated from a boy younger than 18 in good health. CDR3 in amino acids: CASWTVQGTDTQYF. Written as DNA, the CDR3 is TGTGCCAGTTGGACGGTTCAAGGCACAGATACGCAGTATTTT.